The 14 T cell receptor beta chains reported below all come from one sample, sequenced in a study of regulatory T cells in long-lasting Graves disease. Time point meaning: persistent/refractory GD, antithyroid drugs over 5 years with positive TRAb. The TCR library was made from RNA extracted from PBMCs. For TCR beta, libraries came from iRepertoire HTBI primers and Arm-PCR of CDR3 regions. TCRdb re-called the multiplex PCR reads with MiXCR, one entry per CDR3 protein. The repertoire holds some 440,000 distinct CDR3 sequences, with around 20% as singletons. Sequencing was performed on peripheral blood mononuclear cells (PBMCs), taken when the disease was refractory, from a patient treated with antithyroid drugs. These receptors were obtained from a female donor with Graves disease.

In its sample, this clonotype was seen many times. This chain uses TRBV6-1 with TRBJ1-2; TRBD1 might be the D (6 bases). The CDR3 length is 15 residues. The germline CDR1 and CDR2 sequences are MNHNS and SASEGT. V was shortened by 3 bases and J by 8 bases, with 19 bases between the two germline ends. The CDR3 loop is CASSDPEGGAQGYTF. The DNA of the CDR3 is TGTGCCAGCAGTGACCCCGAGGGGGGGGCGCAAGGCTACACCTTC.

A single count supports this clonotype. The chain carries TRBV15 and TRBJ2-1, with TRBD2 identical over 7 bases. In germline, CDR1 is LNHNV, CDR2 YYDKDF (reference sequence). CDR3 length: 18 amino acids. J lost 3 bases, V lost 0 bases, and 11 bases had no gene match. CDR3 DNA: TGTGCCACCAGCAGAGACCCGATACCGGGAGGTAGCTACAATGAGCAGTTCTTC. Protein product: CATSRDPIPGGSYNEQFF.

This clonotype showed up many times. The chain employs TRBV11-2 and TRBJ1-1; the D is unclear. The CDR3 has 13 residues. Germline values: CDR1 SGHAT, CDR2 FQNNGV. Trimming removed 1 base at V and 6 bases at J, with 9 bases between. The CDR3 spells CASSLAFPAEAFF. The DNA for the CDR3 is TGTGCCAGCAGCTTAGCTTTCCCGGCTGAAGCTTTCTTT. Together with reference TRBV11-2 and TRBJ1-1, the CDR3 gives the full variable domain: EAGVAQSPRYKIIEKRQSVAFWCNPISGHATLYWYQQILGQGPKLLIQFQNNGVVDDSQLPKDRFSAERLKGVDSTLKIQPAKLEDSAVYLCASSLAFPAEAFFGQGTRLTVV.

This clonotype appeared a few times. The CDR3 here is CASSPGKGTGLRNSPLHF. The CDR3 nucleotides read TGTGCCAGCAGTCCCGGAAAAGGGACAGGGTTAAGAAATTCACCCCTCCACTTT. V is TRBV6-2 or TRBV6-3 and J is TRBJ1-6, with 9 positions matching TRBD1. The CDR3 is 18 amino acids. Germline values: CDR1 MNHEY, CDR2 SVGEGT. Trimming cost V 5 bases and J 7 bases; bases outside gene matches: 15.

The genes are TRBV12-3 or TRBV12-4 and TRBJ2-5; tentative D call: TRBD1 (6 bases). The J call is in doubt because the DNA end fits TRBJ2-1 better. CDR3 length: 15 amino acids. The chain's CDR3 is CASSLGRRGVYEQFF. The CDR3 nucleotides read TGTGCCAGCAGTTTAGGTCGCAGGGGAGTATATGAGCAGTTCTTC.

This clonotype was seen more than once but under ten times. V usage is TRBV7-9 and J usage is TRBJ2-7; D unclear. Trimming pared 6 bases from V and 1 base from J, leaving 7 bases between. Germline V lookup: CDR1 SEHNR, CDR2 FQNEAQ (reference sequence). The CDR3 contains 12 residues. CDR3 coding DNA: TGTGCCAGCAGAAAAGAATCCTACGAGCAGTACTTC. Translated, it gives CASRKESYEQYF.

This clonotype has ten or more counts. The chain carries TRBV20-1 and TRBJ2-5, with 11 positions matching TRBD2. Germline CDR1 is DFQATT and CDR2 is SNEGSKA (reference sequence). The CDR3 totals 15 residues. The trim removed 0 bases at V and 10 bases at J, leaving 10 bases unmatched. The CDR3 protein is CSARDPTSGRSIQYF. CDR3 sequence (DNA): TGCAGTGCTAGAGATCCAACTAGCGGGAGAAGTATCCAGTACTTC.

The rearrangement uses TRBV10-2 and TRBJ1-5; D remains ambiguous. Between the trimmed V and J ends, which lost 3 bases and 2 bases, there was a span of 11 bases. The CDR3 spans 15 residues. In germline, CDR1 is WSHSY, CDR2 SAAADI. The CDR3 DNA reads TGCGCCAGCAGTGACCCTTCCGCGGGCAATCAGCCCCAGCATTTT. Its protein is CASSDPSAGNQPQHF.

The chain has TRBV18 and TRBJ2-6, with unresolved D. Trimming cost V 5 bases and J 4 bases, with 6 bases left between them. CDR3 size: 13 residues. Per the germline V gene, CDR1 is KGHSH and CDR2 is LQKENI. The CDR3 reads CASSEVGANVLTF. Written as DNA, the CDR3 is TGTGCCAGCTCAGAGGTCGGGGCCAACGTCCTGACTTTC.

This clonotype appeared a few times. The chain is built from TRBV5-6 and TRBJ2-5; 9 bases fit TRBD1. There are 13 residues in the CDR3. V was clipped by 4 bases and J by 7 bases; unmatched bases: 5. Germline CDR1 reads SGHDT; CDR2 reads YYEEEE. The CDR3 region has the DNA TGTGCCAGCAGCGAAGGGACAGGGTCGACCCAGTACTTC. It translates to CASSEGTGSTQYF.

V gene TRBV27 combines with J gene TRBJ2-7, with D hard to call. The CDR3 runs to 15 residues. V dropped 3 bases and J dropped 6 bases, with 18 bases sitting between them. CDR1 is MNHEY, CDR2 SMNVEV, per germline (reference sequence). The CDR3 DNA reads as TGTGCCAGCAGTTTTATCGGGCCCATAATGGGCGAGCAGTACTTC. It is translated as CASSFIGPIMGEQYF.

Many counts were recorded for this clonotype. The CDR3 loop reads CASGGWTSGKTYEQYF. CDR3 sequence (DNA): TGTGCCAGCGGTGGATGGACTAGCGGGAAGACCTACGAGCAGTACTTC. The chain uses TRBV6-1 and TRBJ2-7; 12 bases line up with TRBD2. Germline V lookup: CDR1 MNHNS, CDR2 SASEGT. The CDR3 sequence is 16 residues long. Losses at the gene ends were 8 bases for V and 2 bases for J; bases not matched to a gene: 10.

The rearrangement joins TRBV5-1 to TRBJ2-6; 7 bases line up with TRBD2. J gave up 4 bases and V 4 bases, and 5 bases lay outside the gene matches. The germline CDR1 and CDR2 sequences are SGHRS and YFSETQ. CDR3 length: 15 amino acids. CDR3 sequence reads: CASSIGRSGANVLTF. CDR3 DNA sequence: TGCGCCAGCAGCATCGGGAGGTCCGGGGCCAACGTCCTGACTTTC.

The V and J genes are TRBV20-1 and TRBJ2-7, with TRBD2 matching over 7 bases. Looked up from germline, CDR1 is DFQATT and CDR2 is SNEGSKA (reference sequence). This CDR3 is built from 13 residues. V was pared by 3 bases and J by 0 bases, with 2 bases of the junction left unmatched. The CDR3 sequence: CSASGRPSYEQYF. In DNA, the CDR3 is TGCAGTGCTAGCGGGAGGCCCTCCTACGAGCAGTACTTC.